The next 2 T cell receptor beta chains were all read from a single sample in a study of cytomegalovirus exposure and HLA in healthy donors. In the PCR, 60 Vbeta and 13 Jbeta primers were used. The assay was immunoSEQ multiplex PCR, and TCRdb's table has in-frame clones only and misses some. The profile shows roughly 180,000 clones, roughly 82% of them singletons. Specimen: PBMCs. The origin of the receptors is a man in his forties or fifties in good health and CMV-seronegative.

The rearrangement uses TRBV12-5 and TRBJ2-7; 7 bases are a match to TRBD2. The CDR3 totals 13 residues. Germline loops: CDR1 LGHNT, CDR2 FRNRAP. V shed 7 bases and J 2 bases; nucleotides not matched to a gene: 5. CDR3 sequence (DNA): TGTGCTAGTGCGTCTAGCGGAACCTACGAGCAGTACTTC. Protein: CASASSGTYEQYF.

This chain links TRBV7-2 with TRBJ2-3, with D perhaps matching TRBD2 (5 bases). CDR3 length: 14 residues. The germline CDR1 and CDR2 sequences are SGHTA and FQGNSA. V dropped 3 bases and J dropped 0 bases, with 7 bases sitting between them. CDR3 sequence: CASSFRTSTDTQYF. In nucleotides, the CDR3 is TGTGCCAGCAGCTTCAGGACTAGCACAGATACGCAGTATTTT.